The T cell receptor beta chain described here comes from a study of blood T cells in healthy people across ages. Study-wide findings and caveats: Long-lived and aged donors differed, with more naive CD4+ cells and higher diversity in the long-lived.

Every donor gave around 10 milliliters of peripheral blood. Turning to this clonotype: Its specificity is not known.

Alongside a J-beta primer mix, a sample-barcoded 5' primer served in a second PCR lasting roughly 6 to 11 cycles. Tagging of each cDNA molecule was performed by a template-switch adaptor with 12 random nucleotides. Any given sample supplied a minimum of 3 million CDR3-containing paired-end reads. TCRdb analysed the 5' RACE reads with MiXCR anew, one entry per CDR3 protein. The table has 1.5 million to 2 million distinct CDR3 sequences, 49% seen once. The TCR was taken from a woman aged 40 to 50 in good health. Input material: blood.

CDR3: CSAAGNLTDTQYF. CDR3 bases: TGCAGTGCTGCGGGGAATCTCACAGATACGCAGTATTTT. This chain links TRBV20-1 with TRBJ2-3; weak D call: TRBD2 (6 bases). The CDR3 is 13 amino acids. Trimming pared 5 bases from V and 2 bases from J, leaving 11 bases between. Germline assignment: CDR1 DFQATT and CDR2 SNEGSKA (reference sequence).